This passage covers 8 T cell receptor beta chains from one sample sequenced in a study of metastatic and nonmetastatic thyroid tumors. With MiXCR, TCRdb called clones anew from the PCR reads. The table lists 20,000 to 25,000 clones, roughly a quarter of them singletons. Until they underwent thyroid surgery, no patient had received any treatment. The sequenced sample consisted of tumor tissue. The receptors shown here come from a female donor with papillary thyroid cancer or a benign thyroid nodule (not recorded which). Some clones in this sample may be carry-over from other donors' samples.

This rearrangement joins TRBV15 to TRBJ1-6, with D possibly TRBD1 on 5 matching bases. V shed 1 base and J shed 11 bases, with 15 bases lying between them. Germline values: CDR1 LNHNV, CDR2 YYDKDF (reference sequence). The CDR3 runs to 15 residues. Here the CDR3 DNA reads TGTGCCACCAGCAGAGGTTTGAACGGAGGGGCACCCCTCCACTTT. It is translated as CATSRGLNGGAPLHF.

This clone has ten or more counts. This chain links TRBV6-2 or TRBV6-3 with TRBJ1-1, with TRBD1 identical over 7 bases. V lost 6 bases to trimming and J lost 4 bases; unmatched junction nucleotides: 8. This CDR3 region has 14 residues. Per the germline V gene, CDR1 is MNHEY and CDR2 is SVGEGT. The CDR3 protein is CASSITGEGTEAFF. The DNA for the CDR3 is TGTGCCAGCAGCATCACAGGGGAGGGCACTGAAGCTTTCTTT.

The rearrangement uses TRBV6-2 or TRBV6-3 and TRBJ2-7; TRBD1 is a possible D gene (5 bases). The germline V gene encodes CDR1 MNHEY and CDR2 SVGEGT. The length of the CDR3 is 13 residues. With 0 bases removed from V and 6 bases from J, the gap between germline ends came to 9 bases. The CDR3 region is CASSYSLGVEQYF. The CDR3 bases are TGTGCCAGCAGTTACTCGTTAGGGGTCGAGCAGTACTTC.

Within the sample, this clone is medium-sized (0.01 to 0.1%). This rearrangement joins TRBV30 to TRBJ1-5; 7 bases align to TRBD1. The V gene end was trimmed by 0 bases and the J gene end by 6 bases; junction bases not matched to a gene: 5. This CDR3 spans 14 amino acids. Germline CDR1 and CDR2: GTSNPN and SVGIG (reference sequence). CDR3 in DNA: TGTGCCTGGAGTGTTAAGGGGGCGGTTCAGCCCCAGCATTTT. Encoded protein: CAWSVKGAVQPQHF.

A word on this clone: One junction end disagrees with the germline gene, perhaps due to a read error. The J gene is TRBJ2-5, the V gene TRBV20-1; D ambiguous. This CDR3 is built from 11 residues. Germline CDR1 DFQATT, CDR2 SNEGSKA (reference sequence). The CDR3 DNA reads TGCAGTTCTAGAGATGGACGGACCCATTACTTC. It yields the protein CSSRDGRTHYF.

The chain has TRBV6-1 and TRBJ1-5, with D unresolved. This CDR3 region has 17 residues. Germline lookup yields CDR1 MNHNS and CDR2 SASEGT. V was pared by 6 bases and J by 0 bases, with 18 bases between. The chain's CDR3 is CASSFSSWQASNQPQHF. For the CDR3, the DNA is TGTGCCAGCAGCTTCTCCTCGTGGCAGGCTAGCAATCAGCCCCAGCATTTT.

The chain carries TRBV7-8 and TRBJ2-7; D unresolved. The CDR3 runs to 13 residues. The V end was cut by 1 base, the J end by 6 bases, with 10 bases between. The germline V gene has CDR1 SGHVS and CDR2 FQNEAQ. The CDR3 is CASSLERVSEQYF. In DNA form, the CDR3 reads TGTGCCAGCAGCTTAGAAAGGGTTAGCGAGCAGTACTTC.

This clone is medium-sized. The chain uses TRBV10-3 and TRBJ2-1; D perhaps matches TRBD1 (6 bases). Trimming took off 3 bases at V and 7 bases at J, with 19 bases between the two ends. The CDR3 sequence is 16 residues long. In germline, CDR1 is ENHRY, CDR2 SYGVKD. The CDR3 sequence: CAISDKKTGKVNEQFF. The CDR3 nucleotides are TGTGCCATCAGTGATAAGAAGACAGGAAAGGTAAATGAGCAGTTCTTC.